This T cell receptor (beta chain) was sequenced for a study of blood T cell repertoires in COVID-19. At the level of the study: Sites in the United States, Italy and Spain provided acute and convalescent COVID-19 samples. Sources were T cells, B-cell-depleted T cells, or PBMCs; the material itself was cDNA or gDNA.

Original methodology: Estimates of nucleated cell counts were drawn from the amplification of reference gene primers. The assay was immunoSEQ multiplex PCR, and TCRdb's table has in-frame clones only and misses some. That table furnishes V, J and clone size, whereas the DNA furnished D and trimming. The sample records about 130,000 clones, around four fifths being singletons. The germline gives CDR1 MNHEY, CDR2 SMNVEV (reference sequence). This CDR3 spans 16 amino acids. Germline trimming cut 7 bases from V and 5 bases from J; bases unmatched to any gene: 13. The TCR comes from a man between 60 and 75 years old with acute or convalescent COVID-19. Sequenced material: peripheral blood. The V and J genes are TRBV27 and TRBJ2-2, with 7 bases identical to TRBD2. The CDR3: CASNPRGGRGTGELFF. The CDR3, as DNA: TGTGCCAGCAACCCTCGGGGAGGGAGGGGAACCGGGGAGCTGTTTTTT.